A selection of T cell receptor beta chains follows, all from one sample in a study of blood T cell repertoires in COVID-19. The data were produced by immunoSEQ multiplex PCR, yet TCRdb's version contains in-frame clones alone and is incomplete. Seen here are 250,000 to 350,000 clones, roughly 90% observed once, and the top ten hold under 15%. Sequencing input: peripheral blood. These receptors were obtained from a woman aged 55-70 years with acute or convalescent COVID-19. The CDR3 runs from the conserved cysteine through the conserved F or W. The order of the fields is clone size, V gene, J gene, D gene, CDR3 protein, CDR3 DNA. The D gene is left open where the match is weak. Clone size is stated in some rows and not others, as once, few, many or a class when expanded.

-	TRBV28	TRBJ2-7	-	CASSFGQSYEQYF	TGTGCCAGCAGTTTCGGACAGTCCTACGAGCAGTACTTC
-	TRBV7-9	TRBJ1-1	TRBD1	CASTRTGPNTEAFF	TGTGCCAGCACCCGGACAGGGCCGAACACTGAAGCTTTCTTT
-	TRBV7-9	TRBJ1-2	-	CASSSAGGDYGYTF	TGTGCCAGCAGCTCCGCCGGGGGGGACTATGGCTACACCTTC
-	TRBV7-6	TRBJ2-7	TRBD1	CASSLGQGNEQYF	TGTGCCAGCAGCTTAGGACAGGGGAACGAGCAGTACTTC
-	TRBV19	TRBJ1-1	-	CASSAFRGRTEAFF	TGTGCCAGTAGTGCCTTCAGGGGTCGAACTGAAGCTTTCTTT
-	TRBV3-1/TRBV3-2	TRBJ2-5	-	CASSQAGTQYF	TGTGCCAGCAGCCAAGCAGGAACCCAGTACTTC
-	TRBV10-1	TRBJ2-5	-	CASNGDSSGETQYF	TGCGCCAGCAATGGGGACTCCTCGGGAGAGACCCAGTACTTC
-	TRBV10-3	TRBJ1-5	-	CAIGEGVGGNNQPQHF	TGTGCCATCGGCGAGGGTGTCGGGGGTAACAATCAGCCCCAGCATTTT
-	TRBV7-2	TRBJ2-5	TRBD2	CASSASGGAGETQYF	TGTGCCAGCAGCGCCTCGGGAGGGGCTGGCGAGACCCAGTACTTC
-	TRBV6-5	TRBJ2-7	TRBD1	CASRTGGQGAYEQYF	TGTGCCAGCAGGACGGGGGGACAGGGGGCCTACGAGCAGTACTTC
-	TRBV27	TRBJ1-6	TRBD1	CASSSTGGHPNSPLHF	TGTGCCAGCAGTTCCACAGGGGGCCACCCTAATTCACCCCTCCACTTT
-	TRBV23-1	TRBJ1-1	-	CASSPLPGKGTEAFF	TGCGCCAGCAGTCCCCTTCCGGGAAAGGGAACTGAAGCTTTCTTT
-	TRBV21-1	TRBJ1-2	-	CASSAPRGRWYGYTF	TGTGCCAGCAGCGCGCCCAGGGGACGCTGGTATGGCTACACCTTC
-	TRBV9	TRBJ2-3	-	CASSVASSTDTQYF	TGTGCCAGCAGCGTAGCGTCTAGCACAGATACGCAGTATTTT
-	TRBV6-2/TRBV6-3	TRBJ2-7	TRBD2	CASSYRLAGVYEQYF	TGTGCCAGCAGTTACCGACTAGCGGGAGTCTACGAGCAGTACTTC
-	TRBV18	TRBJ2-5	-	CASSPAQGTQYF	TGTGCCAGCTCACCCGCGCAGGGGACCCAGTACTTC
-	TRBV27	TRBJ1-5	-	CASSSSWTVKGNQPQHF	TGTGCCAGCAGTTCCAGTTGGACAGTGAAGGGCAATCAGCCCCAGCATTTT
-	TRBV19	TRBJ1-6	-	CASSIEQKSPLHF	TGTGCCAGTAGTATAGAACAGAAATCACCCCTCCACTTT
-	TRBV6-5	TRBJ1-6	TRBD1	CASSYAAGGNSPLHF	TGTGCCAGCAGTTACGCGGCAGGGGGTAATTCACCCCTCCACTTT
few	TRBV27	TRBJ2-6	TRBD1	CASSLRPRTGSSGANVLTF	TGTGCCAGCAGTTTACGTCCCCGGACAGGGTCCTCCGGGGCCAACGTCCTGACTTTC